What follows are 20 T cell receptor beta chains derived from one specimen sequenced in a study of prognosis after radiotherapy for stage I lung cancer. Template was genomic DNA; TCR beta CDR3 amplified in two multiplex PCR rounds. During first-round PCR, primers specific to each TRBV and TRBJ gene were used. TCRdb ran MiXCR on the multiplex PCR reads and lists one entry per CDR3 protein. The sample lists roughly 17,000 distinct CDR3 sequences; approximately 29% were seen once. Sequenced here: PBMCs, sampled before or after stereotactic body radiation therapy (not recorded which). The receptors come from a donor aged 50 or older with non-small cell lung cancer.

This clonotype was observed a handful of times. A much larger clone is a single base away; this may be a read error. The chain uses TRBV7-2 and TRBJ1-4, with D unclear. V lost 4 bases and J 2 bases, leaving 8 bases between the germline ends. Germline loops: CDR1 SGHTA, CDR2 FQGNSA. The CDR3 covers 14 residues. Here the CDR3 DNA reads TGTGCCAGCAGCTCAACCGGGACTAATGAAAAACTGTTTTTT. This gives the protein CASSSTGTNEKLFF.

This clonotype was picked up many times. V gene TRBV14 combines with J gene TRBJ1-2; TRBD1 is a possible D gene (6 bases). The V and J ends lost 3 bases and 5 bases respectively, with 10 bases between them. This CDR3 comprises 13 residues. Per germline, CDR1 SGHDN and CDR2 FVKESK. The CDR3 bases are TGTGCCAGCAGCCAGGATGGACAGTATGGCTACACCTTC. Translation gives CASSQDGQYGYTF.

This clonotype was counted ten times or more. The CDR3 is CATSDTAGVRTDTQYF. CDR3 in DNA: TGTGCCACCAGTGATACAGCGGGAGTTAGAACAGATACGCAGTATTTT. This sequence joins TRBV24-1 and TRBJ2-3, with 8 bases fitting TRBD2. The V gene's germline CDR1 is KGHDR and CDR2 SFDVKD. Trimming removed 3 bases from V and 3 bases from J; junction bases left unmatched: 7. The CDR3 is 16 residues long.

In its sample, this clonotype was seen many times. The chain employs TRBV7-6 and TRBJ2-6; unclear D gene. Germline lookup yields CDR1 SGHVS and CDR2 FNYEAQ. V was clipped by 5 bases and J by 0 bases, with 8 bases between them. CDR3 length equals 15 residues. The CDR3 loop is CASSQAPSGANVLTF. CDR3 nucleotide sequence: TGTGCCAGCAGCCAGGCGCCCTCTGGGGCCAACGTCCTGACTTTC.

This clonotype was seen ten or more times. This rearrangement joins TRBV4-1 to TRBJ2-1; TRBD2 might be the D (5 bases). Germline values: CDR1 MGHRA, CDR2 YSYEKL. CDR3 length: 12 residues. V was cut by 4 bases and J by 8 bases, with 9 bases left in between. Written as DNA, the CDR3 is TGCGCCAGCAGCCGCGGGTTCTATGAGCAGTTCTTC. This codes for CASSRGFYEQFF.

V gene TRBV20-1 combines with J gene TRBJ2-5; D may correspond to TRBD1 or TRBD2 (5 bases each). V was trimmed by 6 bases and J by 5 bases, leaving 19 bases between them. Germline V CDR1 and CDR2: DFQATT, SNEGSKA (reference sequence). This CDR3 spans 14 amino acids. CDR3 DNA: TGCAGTGCCCGGGGAGAGGACATACAGGAGACCCAGTACTTC. This translates into CSARGEDIQETQYF.

This clonotype was observed many times. This sequence joins TRBV6-1 and TRBJ2-2; possible D gene TRBD2, 5 bases. V was trimmed by 6 bases and J by 2 bases, leaving 10 bases between them. Germline CDR1 reads MNHNS; CDR2 reads SASEGT. This CDR3 is built from 14 residues. Here the CDR3 DNA reads TGTGCCAGCAGGCGAGCGGTTAACACCGGGGAGCTGTTTTTT. This gives the protein CASRRAVNTGELFF.

This clonotype was observed many times. The V and J genes are TRBV9 and TRBJ2-4; the match to TRBD1 covers 7 bases. Trimming took 4 bases from V and 2 from J; bases not matched to a gene: 6. CDR1 and CDR2 from the germline V gene are SGDLS and YYNGEE. This CDR3 region has 15 residues. The CDR3 spells CASSSAGGTKNIQYF. Here the CDR3 DNA reads TGTGCCAGCAGCTCTGCAGGGGGAACCAAAAACATTCAGTACTTC.

There are many counts of this clonotype. The V gene is TRBV29-1, the J gene TRBJ1-2; 7 nucleotides line up with TRBD1. Trimming removed 7 bases from V and 7 bases from J; junction bases left unmatched: 12. This CDR3 is 13 amino acids long. Germline V gives CDR1 SQVTM, CDR2 ANQGSEA. CDR3 amino acids: CSAADRLKGGYTF. CDR3 bases: TGCAGCGCCGCGGACAGGTTGAAGGGTGGCTACACCTTC.

There are many counts of this clonotype. The chain carries TRBV6-1 and TRBJ2-7, with a possible D match to TRBD1 (5 bases). Germline V gene lookup returns CDR1 MNHNS and CDR2 SASEGT. The CDR3 length is 14 residues. The V gene lost 6 bases and the J gene lost 0 bases, with 12 bases spanning the gap. The CDR3 loop is CASSPQVTSYEQYF. The CDR3 coding sequence is TGTGCCAGCAGCCCACAGGTGACCTCCTACGAGCAGTACTTC.

The table lists this clonotype with many counts. This sequence joins TRBV7-2 and TRBJ1-4; TRBD1 aligns across 8 bases. The CDR3 is 14 amino acids. The germline gives CDR1 SGHTA, CDR2 FQGNSA. V was clipped by 5 bases and J by 5 bases; unmatched bases: 4. The CDR3 sequence is CASSLYRGNEKLFF. CDR3 in DNA: TGTGCCAGCAGCCTATACAGGGGGAATGAAAAACTGTTTTTT.

The sample holds many counts of this clonotype. The chain recombines TRBV4-2 with TRBJ2-7, with no clear D. The V gene's germline CDR1 is LGHNA and CDR2 YNFKEQ. Trimming left V 4 bases short and J 7 bases short, with 14 bases between. The CDR3 loop spans 13 amino acids. CDR3: CASSLSLDREQYF. The CDR3 nucleotides read TGTGCCAGCAGCCTCTCTCTAGATCGGGAGCAGTACTTC.

In its sample, this clonotype was seen a few times. This chain connects TRBV12-3 or TRBV12-4 to TRBJ2-1; TRBD2 matches 8 bases. The CDR3 loop spans 14 amino acids. J was trimmed by 7 bases and V by 2 bases; bases with no gene match: 4. CDR3 residues: CASSLSGGGNEQFF. CDR3 coding DNA: TGTGCCAGCAGTTTATCGGGAGGGGGTAATGAGCAGTTCTTC.

In this sample, this clonotype turned up many times. The chain carries TRBV24-1 and TRBJ2-5, with D possibly TRBD1 on 7 matching bases. Trimming cost V 2 bases and J 5 bases, with 14 bases left between them. The germline V gene encodes CDR1 KGHDR and CDR2 SFDVKD. The length of the CDR3 is 15 residues. CDR3 sequence (DNA): TGTGCCACCAGTGATTCAGGGGGGTTTCAGGAGACCCAGTACTTC. Its translation is CATSDSGGFQETQYF.

V is TRBV3-1 and J is TRBJ2-1; D ambiguous. Trimming stripped 1 base from V and 0 bases from J, with 7 bases between. The CDR3 totals 15 residues. CDR1 and CDR2 (germline): LGHDT, YNNKEL (reference sequence). The DNA of the CDR3 is TGTGCCAGCAGCCAAGGGAAGAACTCCTACAATGAGCAGTTCTTC. Its translation is CASSQGKNSYNEQFF.

The table lists this clonotype with many counts. The rearrangement joins TRBV7-9 to TRBJ1-1; D is unclear. CDR3 length equals 12 residues. CDR1 and CDR2 (germline): SEHNR, FQNEAQ (reference sequence). With 9 bases removed from V and 2 bases from J, the gap between germline ends came to 10 bases. This chain's CDR3 is CASRPINTEAFF. DNA for the CDR3: TGTGCCAGTCGCCCTATTAACACTGAAGCTTTCTTT.

This clonotype is categorized as medium-sized. The chain couples TRBV20-1 to TRBJ2-7; D is perhaps TRBD2 (7 bases). This CDR3 region has 14 residues. Trimming removed 3 bases at V and 0 bases at J, with 12 bases between. In germline, CDR1 is DFQATT, CDR2 SNEGSKA (reference sequence). CDR3 region: CSASRGATSYEQYF. The CDR3 DNA reads TGCAGTGCTAGCCGGGGGGCTACCTCCTACGAGCAGTACTTC.

This clonotype was found many times. The chain has TRBV6-1 and TRBJ2-5; possible D gene TRBD1, 6 bases. The germline V and J ends were trimmed by 3 bases and 0 bases, with 14 bases remaining between them. This CDR3 region has 16 residues. Germline CDR1 and CDR2: MNHNS and SASEGT. DNA of the CDR3: TGTGCCAGCAGTGATCAGGGGCTCCACCACCAAGAGACCCAGTACTTC. Residues: CASSDQGLHHQETQYF.

This clonotype was seen at least ten times. The J gene is TRBJ2-3, the V gene TRBV5-1; 8 positions agree with TRBD2. Losses at the gene ends were 0 bases for V and 1 base for J; bases not matched to a gene: 4. The CDR3 is 16 residues long. The V gene's germline CDR1 is SGHRS and CDR2 YFSETQ. DNA for the CDR3: TGCGCCAGCAGCTTGGCGAGCGGGAGTGGCACAGATACGCAGTATTTT. Its protein is CASSLASGSGTDTQYF.

The table lists this clonotype with a few counts. The rearrangement uses TRBV5-5 and TRBJ2-5; the D gene is possibly TRBD1 (6 bases). Per germline, CDR1 SGHKS and CDR2 YYEKEE (reference sequence). The CDR3 is made up of 14 amino acids. Trimming removed 1 base at V and 5 bases at J, with 12 bases between. The CDR3 coding sequence is TGTGCCAGCAGCTTGCCAGGGGTGGATGAGACCCAGTACTTC. Protein sequence: CASSLPGVDETQYF.